The T cell receptor (beta chain) described here comes from a study of Graves' ophthalmopathy and Graves' hyperthyroidism. The sequenced template was RNA, covering the TCR beta CDR3 region. Second-round multiplex PCR came after first-round RT-PCR with HTBI primers. From the multiplex PCR reads, TCRdb called clonotypes with MiXCR, one entry per CDR3 protein. The sample has about 420,000 distinct CDR3 sequences, around 20% seen once. This clonotype was detected many times. V dropped 6 bases and J dropped 7; count of bases not matched to a gene: 8. The germline V gene encodes CDR1 SQVTM and CDR2 ANQGSEA. The length of the CDR3 is 13 residues.

V usage is TRBV29-1 and J usage is TRBJ2-2; TRBD2 matches 7 bases. The sample was peripheral blood. The receptor was isolated from a woman aged 18 to 35 with stable Graves' hyperthyroidism. Here the CDR3 DNA reads TGCAGCGTCATTACTAGCGATGGCGGGGAGCTGTTTTTT. It is translated as CSVITSDGGELFF.